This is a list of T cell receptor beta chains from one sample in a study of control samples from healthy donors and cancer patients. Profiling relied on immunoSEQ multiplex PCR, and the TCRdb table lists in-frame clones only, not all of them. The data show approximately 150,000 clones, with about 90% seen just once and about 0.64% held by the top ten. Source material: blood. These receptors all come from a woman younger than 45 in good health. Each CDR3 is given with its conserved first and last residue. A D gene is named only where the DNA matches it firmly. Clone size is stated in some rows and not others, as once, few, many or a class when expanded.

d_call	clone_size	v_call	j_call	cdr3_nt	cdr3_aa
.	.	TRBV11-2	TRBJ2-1	TGTGCCAGCAGCCTAGGACCAGCCTCGACAATTGAGCAGTTCTTC	CASSLGPASTIEQFF
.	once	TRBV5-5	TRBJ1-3	TGTGCCAGCAGCTTATGGGCTGGAAACACCATATATTTT	CASSLWAGNTIYF
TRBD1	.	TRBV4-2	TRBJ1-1	TGTGCCAGCAGCCAAGCCCGGACAGGGGACACTGAAGCTTTCTTT	CASSQARTGDTEAFF
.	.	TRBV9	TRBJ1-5	TGTGCCAGCAAAACAGGGTCAGCCCAGCATTTT	CASKTGSAQHF
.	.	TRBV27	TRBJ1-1	TGTGCCAGCAGTTTCGTTCGGGAGACTGAAGCTTTCTTT	CASSFVRETEAFF
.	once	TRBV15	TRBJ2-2	TGTGCCACCAGCGACTATGTCAACACCGGGGAGCTGTTTTTT	CATSDYVNTGELFF
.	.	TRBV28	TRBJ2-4	TGTGCCAGCAGTTTTCGGGGTCTAAAAAACATTCAGTACTTC	CASSFRGLKNIQYF
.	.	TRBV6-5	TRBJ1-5	TGTGCCAGCACTCAGAGGCTAGGCAATCAGCCCCAGCATTTT	CASTQRLGNQPQHF
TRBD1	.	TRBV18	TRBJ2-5	TGTGCCAGCTCACCATCGACAGGGGTAGAACGAGAGACCCAGTACTTC	CASSPSTGVERETQYF
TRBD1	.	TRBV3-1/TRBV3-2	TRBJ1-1	TGTGCCAGCAGCCCACGGACAGGGCCGGGCACTGAAGCTTTCTTT	CASSPRTGPGTEAFF
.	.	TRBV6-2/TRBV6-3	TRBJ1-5	TGTGCCAGCAGTTACTGGGGTGAGGGGGGTAGCAATCAGCCCCAGCATTTT	CASSYWGEGGSNQPQHF
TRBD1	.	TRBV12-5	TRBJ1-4	TGTGCTAGTGGTCCCGGGACAGGGAAACTGTTTTTT	CASGPGTGKLFF
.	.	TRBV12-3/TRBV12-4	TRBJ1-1	TGTGCCAGCACCAGACAGGCTGAAGCTTTCTTT	CASTRQAEAFF
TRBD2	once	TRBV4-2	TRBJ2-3	TGTGCCAGCAGCCAGCTGGGACTAGCGGGTCGTACTAGCACAGATACGCAGTATTTT	CASSQLGLAGRTSTDTQYF
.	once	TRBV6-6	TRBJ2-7	TGTGCCAGCAGTTCGAGACTCTACGAGCAGTACTTC	CASSSRLYEQYF
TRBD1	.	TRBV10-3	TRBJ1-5	TGTGCCATCAGCGACAGGGGAATTAATCAGCCCCAGCATTTT	CAISDRGINQPQHF
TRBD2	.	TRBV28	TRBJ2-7	TGTGCTACGGACAGGGGGCTGACTAGCGGGAGGGAAGAGCAGTACTTC	CATDRGLTSGREEQYF
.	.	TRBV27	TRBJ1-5	TGTGCCAGCAGTTTGGGGGGGGACGGTCAGCCCCAGCATTTT	CASSLGGDGQPQHF
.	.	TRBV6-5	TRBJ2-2	TGTGCCAGCAGACTCACCGGGACGAACACCGGGGAGCTGTTTTTT	CASRLTGTNTGELFF
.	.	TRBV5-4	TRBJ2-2	TGTGCCAGCAGCTTGGCCGTGACCAACACCGGGGAGCTGTTTTTT	CASSLAVTNTGELFF
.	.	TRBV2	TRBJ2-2	TGTGCCAGCAAGGGAGGGGGCGGAAACACCGGGGAGCTGTTTTTT	CASKGGGGNTGELFF
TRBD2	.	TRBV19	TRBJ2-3	TGTGCCAGTAGTATAGGAGGCGGGAGGTACACAGATACGCAGTATTTT	CASSIGGGRYTDTQYF
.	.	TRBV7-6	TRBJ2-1	TGTGCCAGCAGCTTAGGTCGGTGGTATGGGGATAAATCCTACAATGAGCAGTTCTTC	CASSLGRWYGDKSYNEQFF
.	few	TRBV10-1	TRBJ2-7	TGCGCCAGCAGTTCAGTCCGGGATAAGGTCCGCGAGCAGTACTTC	CASSSVRDKVREQYF
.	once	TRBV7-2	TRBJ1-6	TGTGCCAGCAGCTTCGGGGGGTCCTATAATTCACCCCTCCACTTT	CASSFGGSYNSPLHF
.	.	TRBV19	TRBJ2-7	TGTGCCAGTAGCCCCTCGGAGAGCTCCTACGAGCAGTACTTC	CASSPSESSYEQYF
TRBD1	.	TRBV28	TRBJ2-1	TGTGCCAGCAGACAGACAGGGGCGCCAAGCGGTGAGCAGTTCTTC	CASRQTGAPSGEQFF
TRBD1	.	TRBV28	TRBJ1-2	TGTGCCAGCAGTTGGACAGGGGGTGAGGGCTACACCTTC	CASSWTGGEGYTF
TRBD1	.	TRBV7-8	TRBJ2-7	TGTGCCAGCAGCTCGACAGGGTACGAGCAGTACTTC	CASSSTGYEQYF
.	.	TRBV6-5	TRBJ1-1	TGTGCCAGCAGTTACTCAGGAGGGGACACTGAAGCTTTCTTT	CASSYSGGDTEAFF
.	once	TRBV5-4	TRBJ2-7	TGTGCCAGCAGCTTTCGGTCAGGCTACGAGCAGTACTTC	CASSFRSGYEQYF
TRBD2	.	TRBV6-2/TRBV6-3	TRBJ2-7	TGTGCCAGCAGTTACGAACTAGCGGGCGTCTACGAGCAGTACTTC	CASSYELAGVYEQYF
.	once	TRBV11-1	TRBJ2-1	TGTGCCAGCAGCTTAGGGACGCTCTCCTACAATGAGCAGTTCTTC	CASSLGTLSYNEQFF
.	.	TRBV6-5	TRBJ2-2	TGTGCCAGCAGTTACCCCGGCCGGGGTCTCGGGGAGCTGTTTTTT	CASSYPGRGLGELFF
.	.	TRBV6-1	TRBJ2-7	TGTGCCAGCAGTTTAAGGACAGAGTCGAGCGAGCAGTACTTC	CASSLRTESSEQYF
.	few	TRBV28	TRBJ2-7	TGTGCCAGCAATTCAGCTAGCTACGAGCAGTACTTC	CASNSASYEQYF
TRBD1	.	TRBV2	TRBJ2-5	TGTGCCAGCTCCTTGGCAGGGGGCGCGGAGACCCAGTACTTC	CASSLAGGAETQYF
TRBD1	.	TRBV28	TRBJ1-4	TGTGCCAGCTCCGGGACAGGGGGCAATAATGAAAAACTGTTTTTT	CASSGTGGNNEKLFF
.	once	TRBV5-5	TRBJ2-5	TGTGCCAGCAGTCGAAGGGGAGTATCAGAGACCCAGTACTTC	CASSRRGVSETQYF
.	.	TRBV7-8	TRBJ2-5	TGTGCCAGCAGCGCCTTAGGGAGGCAATCCATACCCCAAGAGACCCAGTACTTC	CASSALGRQSIPQETQYF
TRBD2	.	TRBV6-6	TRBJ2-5	TGTGCCAGCAGTTCGAGCGGGAGTTGGCAAGAGACCCAGTACTTC	CASSSSGSWQETQYF
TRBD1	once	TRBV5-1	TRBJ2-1	TGCGCCAGCAGCTTGACCGTGGGGACAGCCTACAATGAGCAGTTCTTC	CASSLTVGTAYNEQFF
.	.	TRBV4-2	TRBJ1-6	TGTGCCAGCAGCTACACAGGAAAGAATTCACCCCTCCACTTT	CASSYTGKNSPLHF
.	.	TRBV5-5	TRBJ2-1	TGTGCCAGCAGCTTGCTTGGAAGCTCCTACAATGAGCAGTTCTTC	CASSLLGSSYNEQFF
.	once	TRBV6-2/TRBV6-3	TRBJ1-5	TGTGCCAGCAGCTCGACCGAGTCGTCGCCCCAGCATTTT	CASSSTESSPQHF
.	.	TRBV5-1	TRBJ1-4	TGCGCCAGCAGCCGGACCGGGCCCAATGAAAAACTGTTTTTT	CASSRTGPNEKLFF
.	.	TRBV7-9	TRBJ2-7	TGTGCCAGCAGCTTAGTAGGTGGCAACTACGAGCAGTACTTC	CASSLVGGNYEQYF
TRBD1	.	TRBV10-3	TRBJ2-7	TGTGCCATCAGTGAGCCGGCGACAGGGCCCTACGAGCAGTACTTC	CAISEPATGPYEQYF
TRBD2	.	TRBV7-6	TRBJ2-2	TGTGCCAGCAGCTTAGCGTTCGGACTAGCGGGGGACACCGGGGAGCTGTTTTTT	CASSLAFGLAGDTGELFF
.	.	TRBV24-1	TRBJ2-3	TGTGCCACCAGTGCAGCGAGGGGGGCAGATACGCAGTATTTT	CATSAARGADTQYF
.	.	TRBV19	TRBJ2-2	TGTGCCAGTAGTATAGGTAGCGCAAACACCGGGGAGCTGTTTTTT	CASSIGSANTGELFF